This T cell receptor (beta chain) was observed in a study of blood T cell repertoires in COVID-19. Background on the study: The samples span acute and convalescent COVID-19 from the United States, Italy and Spain. Sources were T cells, B-cell-depleted T cells, or PBMCs; the material itself was cDNA or gDNA.

In the original processing: Estimates of nucleated cell counts were drawn from the amplification of reference gene primers. Here immunoSEQ multiplex PCR was the method, and the copy in TCRdb shows in-frame clones only, minus some. V, J and clone size were drawn from that table, and D and trimming were deduced from the DNA. The sample consists of approximately 300,000 clones, about 84% of them appearing once. With 2 bases removed from V and 6 bases from J, the gap between germline ends came to 6 bases. Germline-derived CDR1 and CDR2 are SGDLS and YYNGEE. The CDR3 totals 12 residues. The TCR sequence derives from a woman in her forties or fifties with acute or convalescent COVID-19. The gene calls are TRBV9 and TRBJ2-1; D not resolved. Sequencing was performed on peripheral blood. This CDR3 is CASSVMRNEQFF. CDR3 DNA: TGTGCCAGCAGCGTGATGCGCAATGAGCAGTTCTTC.